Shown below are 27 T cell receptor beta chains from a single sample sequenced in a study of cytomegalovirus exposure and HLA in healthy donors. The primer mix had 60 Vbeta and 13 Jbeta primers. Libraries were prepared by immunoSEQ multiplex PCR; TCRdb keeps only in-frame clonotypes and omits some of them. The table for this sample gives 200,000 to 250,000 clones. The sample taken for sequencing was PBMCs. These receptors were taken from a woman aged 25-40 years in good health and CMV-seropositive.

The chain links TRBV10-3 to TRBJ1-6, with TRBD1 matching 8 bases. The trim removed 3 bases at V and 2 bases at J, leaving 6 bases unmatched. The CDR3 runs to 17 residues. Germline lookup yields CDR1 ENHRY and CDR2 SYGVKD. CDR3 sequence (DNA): TGTGCCATCAGTGATAAGACAGGGGCGGCCTATAATTCACCCCTCCACTTT. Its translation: CAISDKTGAAYNSPLHF.

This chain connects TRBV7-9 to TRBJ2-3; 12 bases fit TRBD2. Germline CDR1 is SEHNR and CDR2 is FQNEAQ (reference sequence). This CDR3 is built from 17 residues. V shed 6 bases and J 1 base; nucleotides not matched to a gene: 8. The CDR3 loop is CASSPPSGRGGTDTQYF. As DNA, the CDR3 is TGTGCCAGCAGTCCCCCTAGCGGGAGGGGTGGCACAGATACGCAGTATTTT.

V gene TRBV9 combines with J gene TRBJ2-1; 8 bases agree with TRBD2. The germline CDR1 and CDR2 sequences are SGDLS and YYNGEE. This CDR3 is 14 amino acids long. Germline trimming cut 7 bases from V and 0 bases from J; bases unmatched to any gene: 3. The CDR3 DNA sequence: TGTGCCAGCGGCGCGGGAGGCTCCTACAATGAGCAGTTCTTC. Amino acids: CASGAGGSYNEQFF.

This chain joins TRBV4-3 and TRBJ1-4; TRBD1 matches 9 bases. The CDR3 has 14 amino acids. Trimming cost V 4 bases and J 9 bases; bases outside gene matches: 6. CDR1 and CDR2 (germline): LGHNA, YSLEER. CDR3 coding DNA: TGCGCCAGCAGCCCCTCTGACAGGGGGAAAAAACTGTTTTTT. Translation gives CASSPSDRGKKLFF.

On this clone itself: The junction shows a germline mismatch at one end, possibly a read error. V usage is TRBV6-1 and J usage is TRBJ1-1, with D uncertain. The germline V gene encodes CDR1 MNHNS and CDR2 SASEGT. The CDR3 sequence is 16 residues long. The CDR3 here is CASSEFSTVVNPEAFF. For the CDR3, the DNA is TGTGCCAGCAGTGAATTTTCAACAGTTGTGAACCCTGAAGCTTTCTTT.

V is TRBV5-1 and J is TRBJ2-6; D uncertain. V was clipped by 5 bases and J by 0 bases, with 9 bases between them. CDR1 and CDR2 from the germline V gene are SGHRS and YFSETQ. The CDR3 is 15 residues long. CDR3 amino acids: CASSSKNSGANVLTF. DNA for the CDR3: TGCGCCAGCAGTTCCAAAAACTCTGGGGCCAACGTCCTGACTTTC.

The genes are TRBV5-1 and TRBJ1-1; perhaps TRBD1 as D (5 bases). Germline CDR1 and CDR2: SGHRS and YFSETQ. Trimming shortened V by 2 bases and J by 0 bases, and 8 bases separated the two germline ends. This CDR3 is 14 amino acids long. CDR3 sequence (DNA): TGCGCCAGCAGCTTTGACAGCATGAACACTGAAGCTTTCTTT. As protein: CASSFDSMNTEAFF.

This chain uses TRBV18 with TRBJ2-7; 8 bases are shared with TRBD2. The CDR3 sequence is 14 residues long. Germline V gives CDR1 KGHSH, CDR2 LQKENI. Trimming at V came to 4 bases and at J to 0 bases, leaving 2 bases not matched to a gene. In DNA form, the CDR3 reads TGTGCCAGCTCACTCAGCGGGGGCTCCTACGAGCAGTACTTC. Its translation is CASSLSGGSYEQYF.

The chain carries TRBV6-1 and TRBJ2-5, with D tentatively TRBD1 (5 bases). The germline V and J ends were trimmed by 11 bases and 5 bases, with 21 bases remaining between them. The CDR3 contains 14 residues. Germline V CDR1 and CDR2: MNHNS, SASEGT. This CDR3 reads CALHGPSKGETQYF. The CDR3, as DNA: TGTGCCCTTCATGGACCATCCAAGGGGGAGACCCAGTACTTC.

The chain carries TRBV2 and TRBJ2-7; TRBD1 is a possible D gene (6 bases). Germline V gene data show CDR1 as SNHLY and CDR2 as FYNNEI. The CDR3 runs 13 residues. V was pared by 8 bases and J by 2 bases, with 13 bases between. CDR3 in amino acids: CASGSRTAYEQYF. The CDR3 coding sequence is TGTGCCAGCGGAAGCAGGACAGCCTACGAGCAGTACTTC.

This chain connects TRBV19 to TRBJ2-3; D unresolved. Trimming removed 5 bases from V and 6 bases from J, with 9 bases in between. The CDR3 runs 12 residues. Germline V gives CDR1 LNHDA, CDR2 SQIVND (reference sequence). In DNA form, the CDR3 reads TGTGCCAGTAGTCCACTTGCGGATACGCAGTATTTT. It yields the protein CASSPLADTQYF.

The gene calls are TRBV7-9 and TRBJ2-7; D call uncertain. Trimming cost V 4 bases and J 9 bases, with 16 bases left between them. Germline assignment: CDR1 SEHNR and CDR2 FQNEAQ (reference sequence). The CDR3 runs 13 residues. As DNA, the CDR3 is TGTGCCAGCAGCTCACTTTCCCCCCAGGCGCAGTACTTC. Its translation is CASSSLSPQAQYF. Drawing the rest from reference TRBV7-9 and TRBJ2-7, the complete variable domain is DTGVSQNPRHKITKRGQNVTFRCDPISEHNRLYWYRQTLGQGPEFLTYFQNEAQLEKSRLLSDRFSAERPKGSFSTLEIQRTEQGDSAMYLCASSSLSPQAQYFGPGTRLTVT.

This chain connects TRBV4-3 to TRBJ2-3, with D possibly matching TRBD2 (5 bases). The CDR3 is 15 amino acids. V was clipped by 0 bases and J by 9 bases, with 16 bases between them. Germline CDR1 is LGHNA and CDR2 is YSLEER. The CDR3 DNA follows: TGCGCCAGCAGCCAAGATGGCCTCTTCCGGGGAACGCAGTATTTT. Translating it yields CASSQDGLFRGTQYF.

The CDR3 loop is CAWSGGSSQYF. CDR3 bases: TGTGCCTGGAGTGGAGGGTCCTCCCAGTACTTC. The chain combines TRBV30 with TRBJ2-7, with D possibly being TRBD2 (5 bases). The CDR3 contains 11 residues. The V gene lost 1 base and the J gene lost 10 bases, with 11 bases spanning the gap. Germline values: CDR1 GTSNPN, CDR2 SVGIG (reference sequence).

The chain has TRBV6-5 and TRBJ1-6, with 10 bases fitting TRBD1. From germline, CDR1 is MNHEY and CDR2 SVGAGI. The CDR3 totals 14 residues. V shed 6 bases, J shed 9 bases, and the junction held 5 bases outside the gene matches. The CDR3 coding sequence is TGTGCCAGCAGCCGGGACAGGGGAGGTTCACCCCTCCACTTT. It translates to CASSRDRGGSPLHF.

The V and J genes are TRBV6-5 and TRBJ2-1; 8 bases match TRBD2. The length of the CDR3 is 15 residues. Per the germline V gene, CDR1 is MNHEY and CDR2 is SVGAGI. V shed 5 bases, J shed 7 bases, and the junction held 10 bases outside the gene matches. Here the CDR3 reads CASSRSGSEWNEQFF. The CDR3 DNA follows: TGTGCCAGCAGTCGGAGCGGGAGCGAATGGAATGAGCAGTTCTTC.

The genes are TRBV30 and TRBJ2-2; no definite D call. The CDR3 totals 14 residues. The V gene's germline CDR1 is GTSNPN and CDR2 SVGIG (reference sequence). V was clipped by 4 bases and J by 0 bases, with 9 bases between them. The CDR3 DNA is TGTGCCTGGATGAGGCCCCCGAACACCGGGGAGCTGTTTTTT. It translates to CAWMRPPNTGELFF.

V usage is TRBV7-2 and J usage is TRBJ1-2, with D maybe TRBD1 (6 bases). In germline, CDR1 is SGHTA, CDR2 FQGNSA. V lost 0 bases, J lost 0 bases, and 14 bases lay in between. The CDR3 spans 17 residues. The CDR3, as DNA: TGTGCCAGCAGCTTAGCGACGGGGGGGCCCCCTAACTATGGCTACACCTTC. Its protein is CASSLATGGPPNYGYTF.

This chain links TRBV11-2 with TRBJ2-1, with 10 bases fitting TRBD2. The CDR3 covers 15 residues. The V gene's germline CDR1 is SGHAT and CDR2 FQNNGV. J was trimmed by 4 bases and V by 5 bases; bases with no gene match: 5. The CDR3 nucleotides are TGTGCCAGCAGCACCCGGACTAGCGGATACAATGAGCAGTTCTTC. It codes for CASSTRTSGYNEQFF.

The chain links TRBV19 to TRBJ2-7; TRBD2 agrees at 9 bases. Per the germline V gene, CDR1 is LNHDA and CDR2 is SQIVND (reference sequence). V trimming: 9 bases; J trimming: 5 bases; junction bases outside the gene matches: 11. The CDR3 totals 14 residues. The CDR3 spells CASGLSGRKHEQYF. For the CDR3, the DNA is TGTGCCAGCGGTCTCAGCGGGAGGAAGCACGAGCAGTACTTC.

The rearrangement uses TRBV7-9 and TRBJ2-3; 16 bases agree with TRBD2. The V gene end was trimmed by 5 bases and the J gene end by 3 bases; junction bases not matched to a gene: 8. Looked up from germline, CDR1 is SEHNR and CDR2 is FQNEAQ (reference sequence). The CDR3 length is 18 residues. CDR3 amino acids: CASSGGTSGGAWTDTQYF. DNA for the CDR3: TGTGCCAGCAGCGGAGGGACTAGCGGGGGGGCTTGGACAGATACGCAGTATTTT.

CDR3 sequence (DNA): TGCGCCAGCAGCCAAGATATCTACGGGGAGCTGTTTTTT. Protein: CASSQDIYGELFF. This chain joins TRBV4-1 and TRBJ2-2; D not resolved. Germline values: CDR1 MGHRA, CDR2 YSYEKL. Between the trimmed V and J ends, which lost 0 bases and 7 bases, there was a span of 6 bases. The length of the CDR3 is 13 residues.

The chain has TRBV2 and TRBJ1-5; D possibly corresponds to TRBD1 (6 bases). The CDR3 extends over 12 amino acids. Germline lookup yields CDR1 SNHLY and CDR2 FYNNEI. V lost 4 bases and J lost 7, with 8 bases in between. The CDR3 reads CASSGGLQPQHF. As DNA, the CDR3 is TGTGCCAGCAGTGGGGGGCTACAGCCCCAGCATTTT. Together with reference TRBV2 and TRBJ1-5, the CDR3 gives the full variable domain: EPEVTQTPSHQVTQMGQEVILRCVPISNHLYFYWYRQILGQKVEFLVSFYNNEISEKSEIFDDQFSVERPDGSNFTLKIRSTKLEDSAMYFCASSGGLQPQHFGDGTRLSIL.

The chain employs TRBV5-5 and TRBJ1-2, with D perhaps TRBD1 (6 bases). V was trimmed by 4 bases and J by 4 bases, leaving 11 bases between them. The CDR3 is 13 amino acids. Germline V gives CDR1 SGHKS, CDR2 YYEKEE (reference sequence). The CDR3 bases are TGTGCCAGCAGCCCCAGGGGAGCCTATGGCTACACCTTC. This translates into CASSPRGAYGYTF.

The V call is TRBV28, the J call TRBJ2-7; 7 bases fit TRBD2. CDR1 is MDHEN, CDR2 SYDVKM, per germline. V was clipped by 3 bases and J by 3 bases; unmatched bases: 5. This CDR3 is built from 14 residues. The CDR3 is CASSFDGTIYEQYF. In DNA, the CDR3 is TGTGCCAGCAGTTTCGACGGGACTATCTACGAGCAGTACTTC.

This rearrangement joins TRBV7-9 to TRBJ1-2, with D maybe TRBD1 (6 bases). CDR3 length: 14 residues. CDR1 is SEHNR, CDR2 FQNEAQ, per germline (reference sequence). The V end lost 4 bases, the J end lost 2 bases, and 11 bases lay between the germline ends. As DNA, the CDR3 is TGTGCCAGCAGCTCCGGGACACCGAACTATGGCTACACCTTC. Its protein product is CASSSGTPNYGYTF.

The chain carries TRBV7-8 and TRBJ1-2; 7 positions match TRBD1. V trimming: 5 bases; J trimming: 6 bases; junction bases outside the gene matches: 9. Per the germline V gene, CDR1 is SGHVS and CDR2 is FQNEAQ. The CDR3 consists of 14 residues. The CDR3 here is CASSLNRDRDGYTF. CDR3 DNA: TGTGCCAGCAGCCTGAACCGGGACAGAGATGGCTACACCTTC.